This is a list of T cell receptor beta chains from one sample in a study of radiation and T cells in renal cell carcinoma. Clones were sequenced by immunoSEQ multiplex PCR, and TCRdb holds only the in-frame ones, with some missing. This sample has about 64,000 clones; about 83% occur once, and the top ten carry approximately 7%. The material sequenced was blood, taken from a patient whose treatment included radiotherapy and nephrectomy. The source is a man aged 60 to 69 with renal cell carcinoma. The CDR3 runs from the conserved cysteine through the conserved F or W. D genes are given only for firm matches. Expanded clones get a size class; other rows say once, few or many, or leave the size out.

>TRBJ1-1|-|TRBV11-3|-
TGTGCCAGCAGCTTAGGCAGGGGCACTGAAGCTTTCTTT
CASSLGRGTEAFF
>TRBJ1-1|-|TRBV5-8|-
TGTGCCAGCTCGTCCGACCTGAACACTGAAGCTTTCTTT
CASSSDLNTEAFF
>TRBJ1-5|-|TRBV27|-
TGTGCCAGCAGAAAGGACACCTATAGCAATCAGCCCCAGCATTTT
CASRKDTYSNQPQHF
>TRBJ2-5|-|TRBV12-5|-
TGTGCTAGTGGTTTTACCACAGGGCGGGTTGGGGGAGAGACCCAGTACTTC
CASGFTTGRVGGETQYF
>TRBJ2-1|-|TRBV6-5|-
TGTGCCAGCAGTACCACGGCGGGACCCGAGGGGGAGCAGTTCTTC
CASSTTAGPEGEQFF
>TRBJ2-3|TRBD2|TRBV7-6|-
TGTGCCAGCAGCTTGACTAGCGGATTCGATGGAACAGATACGCAGTATTTT
CASSLTSGFDGTDTQYF
>TRBJ2-3|-|TRBV19|few
TGTGCCAGTAGTATAGCGGGGAACACAGATACGCAGTATTTT
CASSIAGNTDTQYF
>TRBJ1-5|TRBD1|TRBV7-9|-
TGTGCCAGCAGCTTAGGCGCTTTTGGACAGGGAGGGAATCAGCCCCAGCATTTT
CASSLGAFGQGGNQPQHF
>TRBJ2-5|-|TRBV29-1|-
TGCAGCGTTGAACACGGAGGGGAGACCCAGTACTTC
CSVEHGGETQYF
>TRBJ2-3|TRBD2|TRBV14|few
TGTGCCAGCAGCCCCTCGGGAACGGGGGGGCGCACAGATACGCAGTATTTT
CASSPSGTGGRTDTQYF
>TRBJ1-6|-|TRBV5-5|-
TGTGCCAGCAGCCCTTCCTATAATTCACCCCTCCACTTT
CASSPSYNSPLHF
>TRBJ2-3|TRBD2|TRBV19|-
TGTGCCAGTATGACTAGCGGACCCACAGATACGCAGTATTTT
CASMTSGPTDTQYF
>TRBJ2-1|-|TRBV19|-
TGTGCCAGTAGGGATACCGATTACAATGAGCAGTTCTTC
CASRDTDYNEQFF
>TRBJ2-1|TRBD1|TRBV7-8|-
TGTGCCAGCAGCTTGGCCCAGGACAGGGTATCCTACAATGAGCAGTTCTTC
CASSLAQDRVSYNEQFF
>TRBJ2-3|-|TRBV10-3|-
TGTGCCATCAGTGAGGGCGGGGACACAGATACGCAGTATTTT
CAISEGGDTDTQYF
>TRBJ2-2|TRBD2|TRBV4-2|-
TGTGCCAGCAGCCAAGATAGGAGCGGGAGAGTCACCGGGGAGCTGTTTTTT
CASSQDRSGRVTGELFF
>TRBJ2-1|-|TRBV5-8|-
TGTGCCAGCAGCTTGGAGGCATTTATGGGAGCCTACAATGAGCAGTTCTTC
CASSLEAFMGAYNEQFF
>TRBJ2-6|-|TRBV5-1|-
TGCGCCAGCAGCTTGATCGGGACATCTGGGGCCAACGTCCTGACTTTC
CASSLIGTSGANVLTF
>TRBJ1-2|-|TRBV25-1|-
TGTGCCAGCAGTGAATACCCCCCAGGGTTAGGCTATGGCTACACCTTC
CASSEYPPGLGYGYTF
>TRBJ2-3|-|TRBV12-5|-
TGTGCTAGTGGTTTGGGACCAGATACGCAGTATTTT
CASGLGPDTQYF
>TRBJ1-2|TRBD1|TRBV7-9|-
TGTGCCAGCAGCCTATTGACCCCTTCAGGGGGCGGCGGCTACACCTTC
CASSLLTPSGGGGYTF
>TRBJ1-6|-|TRBV7-6|few
TGTGCCAGCAGCTTAGCGGCAGGGAGCTCCTATAATTCACCCCTCCACTTT
CASSLAAGSSYNSPLHF
>TRBJ2-2|-|TRBV6-1|-
TGTGCCAGCAGCCCCATGAACACCGGGGAGCTGTTTTTT
CASSPMNTGELFF
>TRBJ1-2|-|TRBV6-5|-
TGTGCCAGCAGTTACTCGTCCGGATGGGGCTATGGCTACACCTTC
CASSYSSGWGYGYTF
>TRBJ1-2|TRBD1|TRBV6-5|-
TGTGCCAGCAGTCGAAACGACGGGACAGGCTATGGCTACACCTTC
CASSRNDGTGYGYTF
>TRBJ2-7|-|TRBV21-1|-
TGTGCCAGCAGCGTTAGCTACGAGCAGTACTTC
CASSVSYEQYF
>TRBJ1-2|TRBD1|TRBV7-8|few
TGTGCCAGCAACCAGGGACAGCCAGAGTATGGCTACACCTTC
CASNQGQPEYGYTF
>TRBJ2-3|-|TRBV5-1|-
TGCGCCAGCAGCTTCGATAGCGAGAGCACAGATACGCAGTATTTT
CASSFDSESTDTQYF
>TRBJ2-1|TRBD1|TRBV27|-
TGTGCCAGCAGTTGCTACCCCCTGGACAGGGGCTATCACAATGAGCAGTTCTTC
CASSCYPLDRGYHNEQFF
>TRBJ2-1|TRBD2|TRBV9|-
TGTGCCAGCAGCGGGGGACTAGCGCCCTACAATGAGCAGTTCTTC
CASSGGLAPYNEQFF
>TRBJ1-2|TRBD1|TRBV9|once
TGTGCCAGCAGCGTAGTCCCCGGGGACCCCTCAGGGGGCGGCTACACCTTC
CASSVVPGDPSGGGYTF
>TRBJ1-2|TRBD1|TRBV7-3|-
TGTGCCAGCAGCAGAGGACAGGGCTATGGCTACACCTTC
CASSRGQGYGYTF
>TRBJ2-1|-|TRBV27|once
TGTGCCAGCAGACCTACGACCTCGGATACCGAGATGTTCTTC
CASRPTTSDTEMFF
>TRBJ1-2|-|TRBV5-6|-
TGTGCCAGCAGCTTTACAACAGGGACCAACTATGGCTACACCTTC
CASSFTTGTNYGYTF
>TRBJ1-1|-|TRBV7-2|-
TGTGCCAGCAGCTTACCGCACACTGAAGCTTTCTTT
CASSLPHTEAFF
>TRBJ2-3|-|TRBV2|-
TGTGCCAGCAGTGAAGATTCGACAGATACGCAGTATTTT
CASSEDSTDTQYF
>TRBJ1-5|TRBD1|TRBV7-2|-
TGTGCCAGCAGCTTAGTGGTTCAGGGGGCTAGCAATCAGCCCCAGCATTTT
CASSLVVQGASNQPQHF
>TRBJ2-5|-|TRBV10-2|-
TGCGCCAGCAGTGTGCAGAAGCCTCAAGAGACCCAGTACTTC
CASSVQKPQETQYF
>TRBJ2-3|-|TRBV27|-
TGTGCCAGCAGCGCAGGGACGGCCAGCACAGATACGCAGTATTTT
CASSAGTASTDTQYF
>TRBJ2-7|-|TRBV7-9|few
TGTGCCAGCAGCTCGTCGTTCTACGAGCAGTACTTC
CASSSSFYEQYF
>TRBJ2-1|TRBD2|TRBV5-4|-
TGTGCCAGCAGCCCGGGGGGGCGAGAGCAGTTCTTC
CASSPGGREQFF
>TRBJ1-2|-|TRBV4-3|-
TGCGCCAGCAGCCAATCCCGGGCCTTGTATGGCTACACCTTC
CASSQSRALYGYTF
>TRBJ2-3|TRBD1|TRBV28|-
TGTGCCAGCAGCCCTGACAGGGGGCGAGAGGGAGATACGCAGTATTTT
CASSPDRGREGDTQYF
>TRBJ2-2|-|TRBV11-2|-
TGTGCCAGCACGCAACTAGCCGCGAACACCGGGGAGCTGTTTTTT
CASTQLAANTGELFF
>TRBJ2-7|-|TRBV7-6|-
TGTGCCAGCAGCTTGGGGGCCGAGCAGTACTTC
CASSLGAEQYF
>TRBJ2-3|-|TRBV19|-
TGTGCCAGTCTTACTAGCACAGATACGCAGTATTTT
CASLTSTDTQYF
>TRBJ2-5|-|TRBV29-1|-
TGCAGCGTTGAGGCAGGGGAGGAGACCCAGTACTTC
CSVEAGEETQYF
>TRBJ2-1|-|TRBV6-1|few
TGTGCCAGCAGTGAAGGCCATGGCGCCTTTGAGCAGTTCTTC
CASSEGHGAFEQFF
>TRBJ2-7|TRBD2|TRBV5-1|-
TGCGCCAGCAGCTTGAGGCTAGCGGGTTCCTACGAGCAGTACTTC
CASSLRLAGSYEQYF
>TRBJ2-2|TRBD1|TRBV5-6|-
TGTGCCAGCAGGGAACGGGACAGGGACACCGGGGAGCTGTTTTTT
CASRERDRDTGELFF
>TRBJ1-6|TRBD1|TRBV30|once
TGTGCCTGGAGTGCCAGGGGGGGGGATTCACCCCTCCACTTT
CAWSARGGDSPLHF
>TRBJ1-6|TRBD1|TRBV7-2|-
TGTGCCAGCAGTGGGGGCGGGCAGGGGGGTCGGGCCCTCCACTTT
CASSGGGQGGRALHF
>TRBJ2-1|-|TRBV10-1|-
TGCGCCAGCAGTCAAGACCGGGAGAATTATGAGCAGTTCTTC
CASSQDRENYEQFF
>TRBJ1-5|-|TRBV12-2|-
TGTGCAAGTCGCTTAGCCCTGGACATTCAGCCCCAGCATTTT
CASRLALDIQPQHF
>TRBJ1-2|-|TRBV5-1|few
TGCGCCAGCAGCTTGTCGACGGATTATGGCTACACCTTC
CASSLSTDYGYTF
>TRBJ1-1|-|TRBV5-5|few
TGTGCCAGCACCCACGAGAACACTGAAGCTTTCTTT
CASTHENTEAFF
>TRBJ2-5|-|TRBV18|-
TGTGCCAGCTCACCCGGGGCTCAAGAGACCCAGTACTTC
CASSPGAQETQYF
>TRBJ2-4|-|TRBV4-3|-
TGCGCCAGCAGCCAAGATCCCAGGGTAAACATTCAGTACTTC
CASSQDPRVNIQYF
>TRBJ2-6|-|TRBV5-6|-
TGTGCCAGCAGCTTTCCCGCTGGGGCCAACGTCCTGACTTTC
CASSFPAGANVLTF
>TRBJ2-1|TRBD1|TRBV6-5|few
TGTGCCAGCAGTTACTCCGGACAGGCGAGGAATGAGCAGTTCTTC
CASSYSGQARNEQFF